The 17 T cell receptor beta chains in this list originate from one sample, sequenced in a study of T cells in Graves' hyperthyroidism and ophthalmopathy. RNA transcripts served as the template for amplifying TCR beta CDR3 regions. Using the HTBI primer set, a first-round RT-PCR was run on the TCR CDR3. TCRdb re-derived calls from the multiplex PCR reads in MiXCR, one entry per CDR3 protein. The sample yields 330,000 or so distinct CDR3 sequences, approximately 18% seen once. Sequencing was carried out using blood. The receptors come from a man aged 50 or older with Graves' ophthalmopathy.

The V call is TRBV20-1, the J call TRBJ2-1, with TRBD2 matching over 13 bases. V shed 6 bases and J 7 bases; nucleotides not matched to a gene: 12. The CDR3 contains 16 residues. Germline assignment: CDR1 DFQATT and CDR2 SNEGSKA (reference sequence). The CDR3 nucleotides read TGCAGTGCCCGTAGGCGGACTAGCGGGAGTCTTAATGAGCAGTTCTTC. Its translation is CSARRRTSGSLNEQFF.

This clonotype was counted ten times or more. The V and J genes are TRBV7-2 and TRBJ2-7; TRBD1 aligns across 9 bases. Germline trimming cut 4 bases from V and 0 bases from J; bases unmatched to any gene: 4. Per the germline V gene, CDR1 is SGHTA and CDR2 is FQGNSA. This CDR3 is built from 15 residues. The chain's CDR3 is CASSWDRASSYEQYF. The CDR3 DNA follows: TGTGCCAGCAGCTGGGACAGGGCGAGCTCCTACGAGCAGTACTTC.

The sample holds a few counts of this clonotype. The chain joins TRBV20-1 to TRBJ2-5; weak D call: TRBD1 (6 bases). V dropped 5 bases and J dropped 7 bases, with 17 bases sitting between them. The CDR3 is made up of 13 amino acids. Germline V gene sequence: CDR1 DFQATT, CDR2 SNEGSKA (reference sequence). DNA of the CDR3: TGCAGTGCTCCCGGGACAAGGAGAGCGACCCAGTACTTC. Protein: CSAPGTRRATQYF.

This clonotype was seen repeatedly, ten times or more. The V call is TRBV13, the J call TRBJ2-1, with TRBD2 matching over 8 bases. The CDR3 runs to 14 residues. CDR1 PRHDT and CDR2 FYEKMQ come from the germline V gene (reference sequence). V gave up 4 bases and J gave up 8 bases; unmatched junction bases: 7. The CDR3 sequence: CASSYPGLVYEQFF. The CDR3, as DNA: TGTGCCAGCAGCTACCCGGGACTAGTTTATGAGCAGTTCTTC.

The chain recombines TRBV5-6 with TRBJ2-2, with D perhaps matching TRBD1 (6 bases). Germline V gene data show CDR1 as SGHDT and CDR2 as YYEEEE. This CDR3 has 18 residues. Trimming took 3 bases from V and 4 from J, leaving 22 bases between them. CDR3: CASSYDGTSAMGTGELFF. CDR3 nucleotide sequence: TGTGCCAGCAGCTATGACGGGACATCAGCCATGGGCACCGGGGAGCTGTTTTTT.

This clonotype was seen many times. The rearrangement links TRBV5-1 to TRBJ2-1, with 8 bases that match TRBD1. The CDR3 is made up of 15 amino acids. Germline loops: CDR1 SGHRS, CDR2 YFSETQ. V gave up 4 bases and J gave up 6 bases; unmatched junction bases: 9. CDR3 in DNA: TGCGCCAGCAGCCCATTCCAGGGGGCGGCCAATGAGCAGTTCTTC. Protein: CASSPFQGAANEQFF. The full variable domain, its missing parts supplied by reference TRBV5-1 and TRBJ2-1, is KAGVTQTPRYLIKTRGQQVTLSCSPISGHRSVSWYQQTPGQGLQFLFEYFSETQRNKGNFPGRFSGRQFSNSRSEMNVSTLELGDSALYLCASSPFQGAANEQFFGPGTRLTVL.

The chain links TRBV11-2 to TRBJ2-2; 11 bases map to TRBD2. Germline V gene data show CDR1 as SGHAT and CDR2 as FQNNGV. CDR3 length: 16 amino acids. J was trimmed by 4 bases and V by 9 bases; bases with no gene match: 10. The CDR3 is CASSKTLAGGTGELFF. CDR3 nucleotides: TGTGCCAGTAGTAAGACTCTAGCGGGAGGCACCGGGGAGCTGTTTTTT.

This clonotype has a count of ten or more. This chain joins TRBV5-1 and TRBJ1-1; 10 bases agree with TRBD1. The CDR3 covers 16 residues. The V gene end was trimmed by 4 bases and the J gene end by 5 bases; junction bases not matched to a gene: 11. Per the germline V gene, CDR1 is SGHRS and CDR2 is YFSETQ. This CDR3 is CASSMNQGQGGTEAFF. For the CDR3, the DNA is TGCGCCAGCAGCATGAACCAAGGACAGGGGGGGACTGAAGCTTTCTTT.

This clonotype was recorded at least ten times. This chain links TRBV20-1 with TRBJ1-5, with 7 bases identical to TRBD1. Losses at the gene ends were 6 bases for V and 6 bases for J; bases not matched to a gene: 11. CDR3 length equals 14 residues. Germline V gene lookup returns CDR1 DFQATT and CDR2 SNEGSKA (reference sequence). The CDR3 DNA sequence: TGCAGTGCCGATGACAGGGCTCTTGCTCAGCCCCAGCATTTT. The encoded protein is CSADDRALAQPQHF.

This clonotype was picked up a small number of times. The CDR3 DNA reads TGTGCCAGCAGTGCGGCGGGAGGGTCAGATACGCAGTATTTT. Translated: CASSAAGGSDTQYF. The chain uses TRBV6-4 and TRBJ2-3, with 9 bases fitting TRBD2. CDR3 length: 14 residues. Per germline, CDR1 MRHNA and CDR2 SNTAGT. V gave up 4 bases and J gave up 4 bases; unmatched junction bases: 3.

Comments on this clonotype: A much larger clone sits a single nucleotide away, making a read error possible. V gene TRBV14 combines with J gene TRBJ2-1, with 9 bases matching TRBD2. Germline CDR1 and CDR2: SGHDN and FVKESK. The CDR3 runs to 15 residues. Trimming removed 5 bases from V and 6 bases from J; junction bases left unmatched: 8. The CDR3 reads CASSSGTSIGNEQFF. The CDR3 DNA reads TGTGCCAGCAGCTCCGGGACTAGCATTGGCAATGAGCAGTTCTTC.

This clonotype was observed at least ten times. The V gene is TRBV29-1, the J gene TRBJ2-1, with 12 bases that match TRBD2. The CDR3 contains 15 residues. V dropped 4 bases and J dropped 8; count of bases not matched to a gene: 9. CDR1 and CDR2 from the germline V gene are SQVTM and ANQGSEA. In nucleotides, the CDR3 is TGCAGCGTTGTGGCGGTGACTAGCGGGAGCGATGAGCAGTTCTTC. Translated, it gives CSVVAVTSGSDEQFF.

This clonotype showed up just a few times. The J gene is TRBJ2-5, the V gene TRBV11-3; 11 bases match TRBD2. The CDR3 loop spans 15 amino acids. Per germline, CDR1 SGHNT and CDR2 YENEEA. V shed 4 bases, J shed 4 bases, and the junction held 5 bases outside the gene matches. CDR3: CASSSGLAGLETQYF. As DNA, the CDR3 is TGTGCCAGCAGCTCAGGACTAGCGGGTCTAGAGACCCAGTACTTC. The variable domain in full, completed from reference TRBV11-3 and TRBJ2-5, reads EAGVVQSPRYKIIEKKQPVAFWCNPISGHNTLYWYLQNLGQGPELLIRYENEEAVDDSQLPKDRFSAERLKGVDSTLKIQPAELGDSAVYLCASSSGLAGLETQYFGPGTRLLVL.

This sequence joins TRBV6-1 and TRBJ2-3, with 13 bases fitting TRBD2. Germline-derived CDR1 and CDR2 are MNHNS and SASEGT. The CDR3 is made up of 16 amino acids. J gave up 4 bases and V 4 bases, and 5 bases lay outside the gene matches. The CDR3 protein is CASSALGLAGADTQYF. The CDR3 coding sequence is TGTGCCAGCAGTGCCCTAGGACTAGCGGGAGCAGATACGCAGTATTTT.

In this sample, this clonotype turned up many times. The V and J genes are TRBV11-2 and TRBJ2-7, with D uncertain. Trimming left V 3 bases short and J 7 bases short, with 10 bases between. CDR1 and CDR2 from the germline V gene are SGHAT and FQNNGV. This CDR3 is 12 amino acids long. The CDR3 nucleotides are TGTGCCAGCAGCTTGGCTATGGGGGAGCAGTACTTC. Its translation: CASSLAMGEQYF.

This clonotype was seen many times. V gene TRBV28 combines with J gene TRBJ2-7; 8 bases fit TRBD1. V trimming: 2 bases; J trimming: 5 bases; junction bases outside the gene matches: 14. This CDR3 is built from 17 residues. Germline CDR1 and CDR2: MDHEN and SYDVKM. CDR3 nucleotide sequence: TGTGCCAGCAGTTTAGGGCTACGAGGACAGGGATTAGACGAGCAGTACTTC. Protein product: CASSLGLRGQGLDEQYF. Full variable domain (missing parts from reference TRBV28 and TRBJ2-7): DVKVTQSSRYLVKRTGEKVFLECVQDMDHENMFWYRQDPGLGLRLIYFSYDVKMKEKGDIPEGYSVSREKKERFSLILESASTNQTSMYLCASSLGLRGQGLDEQYFGPGTRLTVT.

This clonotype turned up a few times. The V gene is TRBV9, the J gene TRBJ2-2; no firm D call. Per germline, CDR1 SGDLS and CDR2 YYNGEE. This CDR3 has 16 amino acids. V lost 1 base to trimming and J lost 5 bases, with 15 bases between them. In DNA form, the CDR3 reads TGTGCCAGCAGCGTAAGTGGGCAAGAGTTTACCGGGGAGCTGTTTTTT. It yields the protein CASSVSGQEFTGELFF.